This record covers a single T cell receptor (beta chain). Antigen: not known. This sample was taken from a study of identical twins. MiXCR, run by TCRdb on the 5' RACE reads, gives a single entry per CDR3 protein. The sample carries 500,000 to 650,000 distinct CDR3 sequences, just over 7% recorded once. From germline, CDR1 is MNHEY and CDR2 SVGEGT. This CDR3 comprises 15 residues. V lost 5 bases to trimming and J lost 9 bases, with 20 bases between them. Findings and limits, study-wide: Twin sharing of out-of-frame TCR alpha was underestimated by models in monozygotic pairs.

Healthy Caucasian individuals made up all the donors. The data were also submitted as part of a second study, on yellow fever vaccine responses in identical twins.

Sequenced material: PBMCs. The chain carries TRBV6-2 or TRBV6-3 and TRBJ2-1; D is possibly TRBD2 (6 bases). This clonotype was sampled from a woman aged 18-29 years in good health. This CDR3 is CASSPSAGTQVEQFF. CDR3 DNA sequence: TGTGCCAGCAGTCCCTCCGCCGGGACTCAAGTTGAGCAGTTCTTC.